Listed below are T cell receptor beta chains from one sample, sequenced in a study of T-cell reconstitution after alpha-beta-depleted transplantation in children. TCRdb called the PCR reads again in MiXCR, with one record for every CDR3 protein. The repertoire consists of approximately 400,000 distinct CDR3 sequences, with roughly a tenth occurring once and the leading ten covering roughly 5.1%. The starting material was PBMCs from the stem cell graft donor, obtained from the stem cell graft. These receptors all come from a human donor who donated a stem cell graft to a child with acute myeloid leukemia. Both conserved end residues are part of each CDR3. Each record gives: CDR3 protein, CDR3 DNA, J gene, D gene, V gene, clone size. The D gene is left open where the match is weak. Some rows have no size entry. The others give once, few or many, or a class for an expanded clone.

CDR3aa: CASSARLAGGNTGELFF; CDR3nt: TGTGCCAGCAGCGCGAGACTAGCGGGGGGGAACACCGGGGAGCTGTTTTTT; j_gene: TRBJ2-2; d_gene: TRBD2; v_gene: TRBV6-2/TRBV6-3; abundance: NA
CDR3aa: CASREVNQPQHF; CDR3nt: TGTGCCAGCAGGGAGGTCAATCAGCCCCAGCATTTT; j_gene: TRBJ1-5; d_gene: NA; v_gene: TRBV2; abundance: few
CDR3aa: CSARDLLAGPFRSTDTQYF; CDR3nt: TGCAGTGCTAGAGATTTACTAGCGGGACCTTTTAGAAGCACAGATACGCAGTATTTT; j_gene: TRBJ2-3; d_gene: TRBD2; v_gene: TRBV20-1; abundance: NA
CDR3aa: CASSFLVAGNTGELFF; CDR3nt: TGTGCCAGCAGTTTCTTAGTAGCGGGAAACACCGGGGAGCTGTTTTTT; j_gene: TRBJ2-2; d_gene: TRBD2; v_gene: TRBV12-3/TRBV12-4; abundance: few
CDR3aa: CSASTTSGRAETQYF; CDR3nt: TGCAGTGCTAGTACCACGAGCGGGAGGGCCGAGACGCAGTATTTT; j_gene: TRBJ2-3; d_gene: TRBD2; v_gene: TRBV20-1; abundance: NA
CDR3aa: CSLGVSEGNRGGGETQYF; CDR3nt: TGCAGCCTAGGCGTTAGTGAGGGAAACAGGGGAGGGGGAGAGACCCAGTACTTC; j_gene: TRBJ2-5; d_gene: NA; v_gene: TRBV29-1; abundance: NA
CDR3aa: CASGLVQGVNTEAFF; CDR3nt: TGTGCTAGTGGTTTGGTACAGGGAGTGAACACTGAAGCTTTCTTT; j_gene: TRBJ1-1; d_gene: NA; v_gene: TRBV12-5; abundance: NA
CDR3aa: CASSLVAGVVGTEAFF; CDR3nt: TGCGCCAGCAGCTTGGTGGCAGGGGTGGTGGGGACTGAAGCTTTCTTT; j_gene: TRBJ1-1; d_gene: NA; v_gene: TRBV5-1; abundance: few
CDR3aa: CASSLVSEAFF; CDR3nt: TGTGCCAGCAGCTTAGTGTCCGAAGCTTTCTTT; j_gene: TRBJ1-1; d_gene: NA; v_gene: TRBV7-9; abundance: few
CDR3aa: CASSVATRGRIDGYTF; CDR3nt: TGTGCCAGCAGCGTAGCTACGAGGGGGCGCATCGATGGCTACACCTTC; j_gene: TRBJ1-2; d_gene: TRBD1; v_gene: TRBV9; abundance: NA
CDR3aa: CASSQGRDTAYEQYF; CDR3nt: TGCGCCAGCAGCCAAGGCCGGGACACTGCCTACGAGCAGTACTTC; j_gene: TRBJ2-7; d_gene: NA; v_gene: TRBV4-3; abundance: few
CDR3aa: CASSSLVTGVRELFF; CDR3nt: TGTGCCAGCAGCTCGCTTGTGACAGGGGTCCGGGAGCTGTTTTTT; j_gene: TRBJ2-2; d_gene: TRBD1; v_gene: TRBV11-2; abundance: NA
CDR3aa: CASSLSRLLETSGRWEQFF; CDR3nt: TGTGCCAGCAGCTTGTCACGTTTATTGGAGACTAGCGGGAGATGGGAGCAGTTCTTC; j_gene: TRBJ2-1; d_gene: TRBD2; v_gene: TRBV5-4; abundance: NA
CDR3aa: CASSLGPGGTDTQYF; CDR3nt: TGTGCCAGCAGCTTGGGCCCAGGGGGCACAGATACGCAGTATTTT; j_gene: TRBJ2-3; d_gene: NA; v_gene: TRBV5-4; abundance: many
CDR3aa: CASRESGSGETQYF; CDR3nt: TGTGCCAGCAGGGAATCGGGGAGCGGGGAGACCCAGTACTTC; j_gene: TRBJ2-5; d_gene: NA; v_gene: TRBV12-3/TRBV12-4; abundance: few
CDR3aa: CASSLELSTDTQYF; CDR3nt: TGCGCCAGCAGCTTGGAGTTAAGCACAGATACGCAGTATTTT; j_gene: TRBJ2-3; d_gene: NA; v_gene: TRBV5-1; abundance: many
CDR3aa: CSVADKSVNEQFF; CDR3nt: TGCAGCGTGGCGGACAAGTCCGTTAACGAGCAGTTCTTC; j_gene: TRBJ2-1; d_gene: NA; v_gene: TRBV29-1; abundance: many
CDR3aa: CASSSYQANTGELFF; CDR3nt: TGCGCCAGCAGCTCGTACCAGGCGAACACCGGGGAGCTGTTTTTT; j_gene: TRBJ2-2; d_gene: NA; v_gene: TRBV5-1; abundance: few
CDR3aa: CSARTGVRNSPLHF; CDR3nt: TGCAGTGCTCGTACAGGGGTGAGGAATTCACCCCTCCACTTT; j_gene: TRBJ1-6; d_gene: TRBD1; v_gene: TRBV20-1; abundance: many
CDR3aa: CASSLELAGVNEQFF; CDR3nt: TGCGCCAGCAGCTTGGAACTAGCGGGAGTCAATGAGCAGTTCTTC; j_gene: TRBJ2-1; d_gene: TRBD2; v_gene: TRBV5-1; abundance: few
CDR3aa: CACSRLAGATGRRSEQYF; CDR3nt: TGTGCCTGCAGCCGACTAGCGGGAGCCACAGGTCGTCGTAGCGAGCAGTACTTC; j_gene: TRBJ2-7; d_gene: TRBD2; v_gene: TRBV3-1; abundance: once
CDR3aa: CASSAHPGQFTGELFF; CDR3nt: TGTGCCAGCAGCGCACATCCGGGACAATTCACCGGGGAGCTGTTTTTT; j_gene: TRBJ2-2; d_gene: NA; v_gene: TRBV9; abundance: NA
CDR3aa: CASSSAGGLDYGYTF; CDR3nt: TGTGCCAGCAGTTCCGCGGGGGGGCTTGACTATGGCTACACCTTC; j_gene: TRBJ1-2; d_gene: NA; v_gene: TRBV12-3/TRBV12-4; abundance: few
CDR3aa: CASGLPGELFF; CDR3nt: TGTGCTAGTGGTTTGCCCGGGGAGCTGTTTTTT; j_gene: TRBJ2-2; d_gene: NA; v_gene: TRBV12-5; abundance: NA
CDR3aa: CASSQDVKGEKLFF; CDR3nt: TGTGCCAGCAGCCAAGATGTGAAGGGTGAAAAACTGTTTTTT; j_gene: TRBJ1-4; d_gene: NA; v_gene: TRBV14; abundance: NA
CDR3aa: CASSLGRNNSPLHF; CDR3nt: TGTGCCAGCAGCTTAGGCCGGAATAATTCACCCCTCCACTTT; j_gene: TRBJ1-6; d_gene: NA; v_gene: TRBV11-2; abundance: NA
CDR3aa: CSASKVGAIETQYF; CDR3nt: TGCAGTGCTTCAAAGGTGGGAGCGATTGAGACCCAGTACTTC; j_gene: TRBJ2-5; d_gene: NA; v_gene: TRBV20-1; abundance: NA
CDR3aa: CASSDKTVYAEAFF; CDR3nt: TGCGCCAGCAGCGATAAAACGGTTTACGCTGAAGCTTTCTTT; j_gene: TRBJ1-1; d_gene: NA; v_gene: TRBV4-1; abundance: NA
CDR3aa: CASSVMGNSNYGYTF; CDR3nt: TGTGCCAGCAGCGTGATGGGGAATTCTAACTATGGCTACACCTTC; j_gene: TRBJ1-2; d_gene: NA; v_gene: TRBV9; abundance: few
CDR3aa: CASSLGTGERYEQYF; CDR3nt: TGTGCCAGCAGTCTCGGGACAGGGGAGAGGTACGAGCAGTACTTC; j_gene: TRBJ2-7; d_gene: TRBD1; v_gene: TRBV12-3/TRBV12-4; abundance: NA
CDR3aa: CASRSAGASGGARVTQYF; CDR3nt: TGTGCCAGCAGGTCCGCTGGGGCTAGCGGGGGGGCAAGGGTTACGCAGTATTTT; j_gene: TRBJ2-3; d_gene: TRBD2; v_gene: TRBV7-2; abundance: NA